Below, 9 T cell receptor beta chains from the same sample are listed, as sequenced in a study of blood T cell repertoires in COVID-19. The table came from immunoSEQ multiplex PCR; TCRdb's copy has only in-frame clones and leaves some out. The sample has approximately 130,000 clones, around 83% seen once. Sequencing was carried out using peripheral blood. These TCRs come from a man aged 35 to 55 with active or convalescent COVID-19.

This chain links TRBV5-4 with TRBJ2-4; maybe TRBD1 (6 bases). This CDR3 comprises 16 residues. Germline V lookup: CDR1 SGHNT, CDR2 YYREEE (reference sequence). V lost 1 base and J lost 1, with 12 bases in between. CDR3 nucleotides: TGTGCCAGCAGCTTGTTTGGGGGCGCGGCCAAAAACATTCAGTACTTC. It encodes CASSLFGGAAKNIQYF.

The rearrangement uses TRBV3-1 (or the pseudogene TRBV3-2) and TRBJ1-5; D remains ambiguous. Deletions cut 0 bases from V and 5 bases from J, with 5 bases between. The CDR3 has 13 amino acids. The germline V gene encodes CDR1 LGHDT and CDR2 YNNKEL (reference sequence). CDR3 sequence reads: CASSQDLYQPQHF. The CDR3 nucleotides are TGTGCCAGCAGCCAAGATCTCTATCAGCCCCAGCATTTT.

The genes are TRBV5-1 and TRBJ1-6, with 11 bases matching TRBD1. The junction had 3 bases not matched to a gene; V was cut back by 4 bases and J by 9 bases. Germline CDR1 SGHRS, CDR2 YFSETQ. CDR3 length equals 14 residues. The CDR3 DNA sequence: TGCGCCAGCAGCGAGGGACAGGGGGTTTCACCCCTCCACTTT. This translates into CASSEGQGVSPLHF.

A few counts support this clone. The CDR3 DNA follows: TGTGCCAGCAGCGTAGGAGGGGGAGAGACCCAGTACTTC. It yields the protein CASSVGGGETQYF. The rearrangement links TRBV9 to TRBJ2-5; weak D call: TRBD1 (6 bases). CDR3 length: 13 residues. Trimming stripped 0 bases from V and 4 bases from J, with 7 bases between. Germline CDR1 is SGDLS and CDR2 is YYNGEE.

V and J are TRBV6-6 and TRBJ2-5, with 11 positions matching TRBD2. Germline trimming cut 3 bases from V and 5 bases from J; bases unmatched to any gene: 2. The CDR3 covers 14 residues. Germline CDR1 is MNHNY and CDR2 is SVGAGI (reference sequence). The CDR3 loop reads CASSYIAGGETQYF. DNA of the CDR3: TGTGCCAGCAGTTATATAGCGGGGGGGGAGACCCAGTACTTC.

A single count supports this clone. The chain is built from TRBV5-1 and TRBJ2-3, with 9 bases that match TRBD2. Looked up from germline, CDR1 is SGHRS and CDR2 is YFSETQ. Germline trimming cut 4 bases from V and 6 bases from J; bases unmatched to any gene: 9. CDR3 length: 15 residues. The CDR3 nucleotides are TGCGCCAGCAGCGCGGCTAGCGGGGTTGGGGATACGCAGTATTTT. Protein: CASSAASGVGDTQYF.

The chain joins TRBV2 to TRBJ2-7, with D unclear. Trimming removed 4 bases from V and 1 base from J, with 8 bases in between. CDR1 is SNHLY, CDR2 FYNNEI, per germline. The CDR3 length is 13 residues. This CDR3 reads CASSVISSYEQYF. The DNA of the CDR3 is TGTGCCAGCAGTGTAATCAGTTCCTACGAGCAGTACTTC.

The genes are TRBV18 and TRBJ1-6; 8 positions agree with TRBD1. The CDR3 is 14 residues long. V was pared by 6 bases and J by 10 bases, with 8 bases of the junction left unmatched. Germline V gives CDR1 KGHSH, CDR2 LQKENI. CDR3 bases: TGTGCCAGCTCCCCCGACAGGGGTGGGTCACCCCTCCACTTT. Translation gives CASSPDRGGSPLHF.

This chain uses TRBV18 with TRBJ1-4; TRBD1 aligns across 8 bases. Germline loops: CDR1 KGHSH, CDR2 LQKENI. The CDR3 is 13 amino acids. V was pared by 6 bases and J by 7 bases, with 4 bases of the junction left unmatched. The CDR3 bases are TGTGCCAGCTCTTCGGACAGGGCTGAAAAACTGTTTTTT. It is translated as CASSSDRAEKLFF.